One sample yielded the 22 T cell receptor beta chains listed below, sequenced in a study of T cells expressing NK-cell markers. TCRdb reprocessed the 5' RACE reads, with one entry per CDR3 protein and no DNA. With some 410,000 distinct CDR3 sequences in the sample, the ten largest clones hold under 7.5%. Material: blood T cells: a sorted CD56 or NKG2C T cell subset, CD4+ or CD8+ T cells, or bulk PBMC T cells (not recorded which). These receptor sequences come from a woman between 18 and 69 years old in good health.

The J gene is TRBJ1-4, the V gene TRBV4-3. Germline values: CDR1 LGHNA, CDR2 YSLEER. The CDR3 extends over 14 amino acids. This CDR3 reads CASSQANREEKLFF.

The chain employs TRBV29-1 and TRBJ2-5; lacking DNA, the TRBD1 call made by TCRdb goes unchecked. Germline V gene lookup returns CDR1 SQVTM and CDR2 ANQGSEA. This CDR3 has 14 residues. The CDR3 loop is CSVENRRGQETQYF.

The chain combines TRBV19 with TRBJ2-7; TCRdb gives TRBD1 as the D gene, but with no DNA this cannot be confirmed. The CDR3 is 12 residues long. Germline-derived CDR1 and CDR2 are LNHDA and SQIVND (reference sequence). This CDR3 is CASGATEYEQYF.

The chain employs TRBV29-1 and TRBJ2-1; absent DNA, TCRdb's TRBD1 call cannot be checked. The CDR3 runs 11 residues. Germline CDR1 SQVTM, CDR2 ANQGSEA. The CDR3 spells CSSNRGDRQFF.

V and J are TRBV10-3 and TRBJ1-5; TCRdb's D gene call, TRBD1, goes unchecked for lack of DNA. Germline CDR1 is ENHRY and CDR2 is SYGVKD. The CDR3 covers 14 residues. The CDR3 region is CAISELDTNQPQHF.

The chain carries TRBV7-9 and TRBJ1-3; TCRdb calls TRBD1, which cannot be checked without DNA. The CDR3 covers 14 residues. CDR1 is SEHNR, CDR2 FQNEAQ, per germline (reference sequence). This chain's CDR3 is CASSRTGSVNTIYF.

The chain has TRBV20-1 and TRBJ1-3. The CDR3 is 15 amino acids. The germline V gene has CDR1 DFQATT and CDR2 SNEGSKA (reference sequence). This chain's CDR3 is CSARASRGPGNTIYF.

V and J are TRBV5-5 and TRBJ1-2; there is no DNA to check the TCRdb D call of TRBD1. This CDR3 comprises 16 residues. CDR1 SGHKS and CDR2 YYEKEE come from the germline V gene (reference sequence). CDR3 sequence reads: CASSLGPRQGGNGYTF.

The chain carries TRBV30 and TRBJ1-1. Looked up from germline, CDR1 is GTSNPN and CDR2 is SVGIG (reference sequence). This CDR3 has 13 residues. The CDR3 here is CAWSPRLNTEAFF.

The chain's CDR3 is CSARDGPTLGAPYEQYF. The chain recombines TRBV20-1 with TRBJ2-7. This CDR3 is built from 17 residues. The germline V gene has CDR1 DFQATT and CDR2 SNEGSKA (reference sequence).

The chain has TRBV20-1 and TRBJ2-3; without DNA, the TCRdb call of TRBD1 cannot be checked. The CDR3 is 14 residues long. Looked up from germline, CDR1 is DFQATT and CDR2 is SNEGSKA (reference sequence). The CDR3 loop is CSARGPGDTDTQYF.

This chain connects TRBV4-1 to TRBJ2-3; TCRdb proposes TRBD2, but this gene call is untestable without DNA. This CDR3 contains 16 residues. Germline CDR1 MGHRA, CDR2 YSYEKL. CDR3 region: CASSQMGGGASDTQYF.

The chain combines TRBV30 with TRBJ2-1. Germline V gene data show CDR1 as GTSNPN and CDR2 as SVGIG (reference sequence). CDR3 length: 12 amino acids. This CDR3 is CAWSSAGDEQFF. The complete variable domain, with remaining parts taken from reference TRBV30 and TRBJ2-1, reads SQTIHQWPATLVQPVGSPLSLECTVEGTSNPNLYWYRQAAGRGLQLLFYSVGIGQISSEVPQNLSASRPQDRQFILSSKKLLLSDSGFYLCAWSSAGDEQFFGPGTRLTVL.

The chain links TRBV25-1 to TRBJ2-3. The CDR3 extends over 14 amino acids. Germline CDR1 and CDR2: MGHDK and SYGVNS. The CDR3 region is CASSERVSTDTQYF.

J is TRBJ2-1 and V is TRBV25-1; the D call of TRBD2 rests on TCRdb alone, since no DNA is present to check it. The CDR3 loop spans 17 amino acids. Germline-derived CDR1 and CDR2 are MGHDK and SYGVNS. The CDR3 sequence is CASSELTAGGRYNEQFF.

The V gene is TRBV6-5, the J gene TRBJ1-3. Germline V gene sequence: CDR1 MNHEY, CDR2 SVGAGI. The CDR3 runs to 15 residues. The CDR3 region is CASSNRHEGGNTIYF.

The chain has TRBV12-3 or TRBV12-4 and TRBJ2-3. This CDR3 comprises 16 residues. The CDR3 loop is CASSTPLAASTDTQYF.

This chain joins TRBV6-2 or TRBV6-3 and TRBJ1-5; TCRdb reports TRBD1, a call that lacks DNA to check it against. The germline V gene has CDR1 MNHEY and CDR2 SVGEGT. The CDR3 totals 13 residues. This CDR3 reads CASSKQGNQPQHF.

The CDR3 reads CSARAGNTQYF. The rearrangement links TRBV20-1 to TRBJ2-3; the D call from TCRdb, TRBD2, cannot be confirmed without DNA. There are 11 residues in the CDR3. From germline, CDR1 is DFQATT and CDR2 SNEGSKA (reference sequence).

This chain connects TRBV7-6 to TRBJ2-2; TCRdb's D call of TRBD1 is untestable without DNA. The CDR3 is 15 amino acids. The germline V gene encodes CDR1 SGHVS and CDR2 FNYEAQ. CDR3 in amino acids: CASSSQQGNTGELFF.

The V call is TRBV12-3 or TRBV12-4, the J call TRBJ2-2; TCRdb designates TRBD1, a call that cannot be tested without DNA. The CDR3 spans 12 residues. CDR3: CASSAPTGELFF.

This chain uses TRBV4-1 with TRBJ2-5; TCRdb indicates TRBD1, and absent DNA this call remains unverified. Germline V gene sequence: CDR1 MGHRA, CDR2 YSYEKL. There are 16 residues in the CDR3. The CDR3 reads CASSQAGGAGLETQYF.